The rows below give T cell receptor beta chains drawn from one sample of a study of CD8 T cells in ankylosing spondylitis. TCRdb redid the calling of the 5' RACE reads with MiXCR, one entry per CDR3 protein. This sample has 200,000 or so distinct CDR3 sequences, with 10% to 15% found just once. The sequencing sample was made of blood, either unsorted or a sorted T cell fraction (not recorded which). These receptor sequences come from a female donor with ankylosing spondylitis or in good health (not recorded which). CDR3s include the opening cysteine and the closing phenylalanine or tryptophan. The D gene is left open where the match is weak. Size is omitted from some rows. Given values are once, few, many or a class for expanded clones.

clone_size j_call d_call v_call cdr3_nt cdr3_aa
. TRBJ2-7 . TRBV12-3/TRBV12-4 TGTGCCAGCAGCTCCAGATCAAGCTCCTACGAGCAGTACTTC CASSSRSSSYEQYF
few TRBJ2-2 TRBD1 TRBV9 TGTGCCAGCAGGCCCGGGCTCAGGGGGCCTACCGGGGAGCTGTTTTTT CASRPGLRGPTGELFF
. TRBJ1-2 . TRBV5-1 TGCGCCAGCAGCCCTAATCCGGGGCTCGGAACGACCTTTGGCTACACCTTC CASSPNPGLGTTFGYTF
few TRBJ1-1 . TRBV6-5 TGTGCCAGCAGATTACAGGAGATCACTGAAGCTTTCTTT CASRLQEITEAFF
few TRBJ2-6 . TRBV25-1 TGTGCCAGCAGTGAATTTAAGGACGGACGATATGGGGCCAACGTCCTGACTTTC CASSEFKDGRYGANVLTF
many TRBJ1-1 . TRBV7-2 TGTGCCAGCAGCTTAAGTAAGAGCACTGAAGCTTTCTTT CASSLSKSTEAFF
many TRBJ2-5 . TRBV18 TGTGCCAGCTCACCACGGGACGTCCAAGAGACCCAGTACTTC CASSPRDVQETQYF
many TRBJ2-1 . TRBV27 TGTGCCATTTCCCCCGGGCCCGACTACAATGAGCAGTTCTTC CAISPGPDYNEQFF
few TRBJ2-5 . TRBV4-3 TGCGCCAGCAGCCAAGGAACAGGCCCTCAAGAGACCCAGTACTTC CASSQGTGPQETQYF
many TRBJ1-1 . TRBV14 TGTGCCAGCAGCCAATGGGGGTCGGGCACTGAAGCTTTCTTT CASSQWGSGTEAFF
many TRBJ1-4 . TRBV9 TGTGCCAGCAGCGGCGGGGAAAACTGGGGAGAAAAACTGTTTTTT CASSGGENWGEKLFF
many TRBJ1-5 . TRBV20-1 TGCAGTGCTAGAGATCTCCAGCGGGAGGACGGTGGCAATCAGCCCCAGCATTTT CSARDLQREDGGNQPQHF
many TRBJ2-3 TRBD2 TRBV7-2 TGTGCCAGCAGCCTTATAGCGGGAGCTGGCACAGATACGCAGTATTTT CASSLIAGAGTDTQYF
. TRBJ2-1 . TRBV20-1 TGCAGTGCTAGAGTGTTGAATGAAGCGGGTGAGCAGTTCTTC CSARVLNEAGEQFF
few TRBJ2-6 . TRBV7-2 TGTGCCAGCAGCTTAGTGAGGGGCTCTGGGGCCAACGTCCTGACTTTC CASSLVRGSGANVLTF
many TRBJ1-4 . TRBV7-8 TGTGCCAGCAGCGCCCGGACGACCAATGAAAAACTGTTTTTT CASSARTTNEKLFF
many TRBJ1-1 . TRBV12-3/TRBV12-4 TGTGCCAGCAGTTTTAGCGGCCGGAACACTGAAGCTTTCTTT CASSFSGRNTEAFF
few TRBJ1-3 TRBD1 TRBV7-2 TGTGCCAGCAGCCGACTCCCGACAGGGACGAGGGGAAACACCATATATTTT CASSRLPTGTRGNTIYF
many TRBJ2-1 TRBD2 TRBV5-1 TGCGCCAGCAGTGGACTAGCGGGAAATGAGCAGTTCTTC CASSGLAGNEQFF
few TRBJ2-6 . TRBV27 TGTGCCAGCAGCCGGAATCTTGTCTCTGGGGCCAACGTCCTGACTTTC CASSRNLVSGANVLTF
many TRBJ2-1 . TRBV6-2/TRBV6-3 TGTGCCAGCAGAGCCCAGACAACCTACAATGAGCAGTTCTTC CASRAQTTYNEQFF
. TRBJ1-5 . TRBV4-3 TGCGCCAGCAGCCAGGACTCTACAGGGAAGCCCCAGCATTTT CASSQDSTGKPQHF
few TRBJ1-2 . TRBV5-6 TGTGCCAGCAGCTTTACTCACAGGAGGAACTATGGCTACACCTTC CASSFTHRRNYGYTF
. TRBJ1-2 . TRBV7-2 TGTGCCAGCAGCCTAAGGACAGACAGTTTCAGCTACACCTTC CASSLRTDSFSYTF
few TRBJ1-1 . TRBV12-3/TRBV12-4 TGTGCCAGCAGTTTAAGAAATGTCAACACTGAAGCTTTCTTT CASSLRNVNTEAFF
many TRBJ1-2 . TRBV5-1 TGCGCCAGCAGCTTGGGAGCGTCGGCTAATGGCTACACCTTC CASSLGASANGYTF
. TRBJ2-2 . TRBV2 TGTGCCAGCAGTGAACAGGGGCCCGGGGAGCTGTTTTTT CASSEQGPGELFF
few TRBJ1-3 TRBD1 TRBV20-1 TGCAGTGTCCCGAACAGGGGGGGCGGAAACACCATATATTTT CSVPNRGGGNTIYF
. TRBJ2-7 . TRBV7-2 TGTGCCAGCAGCTCGGACTCAACGGGCCACGAGCAGTACTTC CASSSDSTGHEQYF
many TRBJ1-1 . TRBV29-1 TGCAGCGTGCCGGGACGGATGATTGGGGCTTTCTTT CSVPGRMIGAFF
few TRBJ2-1 . TRBV11-3 TGTGCCAGCATCCATCGGGGGTCCAATGAGCAGTTCTTC CASIHRGSNEQFF
few TRBJ1-1 TRBD1 TRBV7-9 TGTGCCAGCAGCTTAGTAGGGCAGGGGGCGGCTTTCTTT CASSLVGQGAAFF
many TRBJ2-3 TRBD2 TRBV5-1 TGCGCCAGCAGCTCCCTTCCCGGGACTAGGTTGAGCACAGATACGCAGTATTTT CASSSLPGTRLSTDTQYF
. TRBJ2-2 TRBD1 TRBV7-2 TGTGCCCGCAGCCAAACAGGGGCGAACACCGGGGAGCTGTTTTTT CARSQTGANTGELFF
many TRBJ1-1 TRBD1 TRBV28 TGTGCCAGCAGTAGACAGGGGGCCCCTGAAGCTTTCTTT CASSRQGAPEAFF
. TRBJ2-1 TRBD2 TRBV7-9 TGTGCCAGCAGCTCAGTCGCGGGAGGGCCGGAGAATGAGCAGTTCTTC CASSSVAGGPENEQFF
few TRBJ1-2 . TRBV5-1 TGCGCCAGCAGCCCCGGGGACGGATCTGATGGCTACACCTTC CASSPGDGSDGYTF
many TRBJ2-1 . TRBV7-9 TGTGCCAGCAGCTTACGGAAAAGCTCCTACAATGAGCAGTTCTTC CASSLRKSSYNEQFF
many TRBJ2-2 . TRBV6-4 TGTGCCAGCAGTGACTCGGTGGACACCGGGGAGCTGTTTTTT CASSDSVDTGELFF
many TRBJ2-3 TRBD1 TRBV5-1 TGCGCCAGCAGCCTTCGGACAGGGGGCGGAGATACGCAGTATTTT CASSLRTGGGDTQYF
. TRBJ1-6 TRBD1 TRBV4-3 TGCGCCAGCAGCTCAGGGGGCCAATCACCCCTCCACTTT CASSSGGQSPLHF
few TRBJ2-2 TRBD2 TRBV20-1 TGCAGTGCTAGAGCTAGCGGGAGAAACACCGGGGAGCTGTTTTTT CSARASGRNTGELFF
many TRBJ2-7 . TRBV20-1 TGCAGTGCTATTGCAGGAGGGGTCTACGAGCAGTACTTC CSAIAGGVYEQYF
many TRBJ1-2 . TRBV29-1 TGCAGCGTTGAAATCGGGCTATTAGATGGCTACACCTTC CSVEIGLLDGYTF
many TRBJ2-1 . TRBV6-2/TRBV6-3 TGTGCCAGCAGCCGCGTGCCGTCGGGAGAGCAGTTCTTC CASSRVPSGEQFF
few TRBJ2-3 TRBD1 TRBV6-1 TGTGCCAGCAGTACAGGGGCCGGAACAGATACGCAGTATTTT CASSTGAGTDTQYF
many TRBJ1-1 . TRBV30 TGTGCCTGGAGTGTATGGCCGGGGGCTAACACTGAAGCTTTCTTT CAWSVWPGANTEAFF
few TRBJ2-5 . TRBV27 TGTGCCAGCAGTTTAAGGGCCCCGGGGATATTGGAGACCCAGTACTTC CASSLRAPGILETQYF
many TRBJ2-7 . TRBV11-3 TGTGCCAGCAGCCCCCTCGGCTCCTACGAGCAGTACTTC CASSPLGSYEQYF
. TRBJ2-5 . TRBV3-1 TGTGCCAGCGCAATTGTGGCGTCGGGAGAGACCCAGTACTTC CASAIVASGETQYF
few TRBJ2-2 . TRBV29-1 TGCAGCGTTGAAGATGGGGGCTTGGACACCGGGGAGCTGTTTTTT CSVEDGGLDTGELFF
many TRBJ2-1 TRBD2 TRBV28 TGTGCCAGCAGGGTAGCGGGAGGGACCTACAATGAGCAGTTCTTC CASRVAGGTYNEQFF
many TRBJ1-2 . TRBV29-1 TGCAGCGCTGTGGAGAACAGCTATGGCTACACCTTC CSAVENSYGYTF
many TRBJ2-3 . TRBV7-2 TGTGCCAGCAACCCGGGCGGAGCAGATACGCAGTATTTT CASNPGGADTQYF
many TRBJ2-5 TRBD2 TRBV20-1 TGCAGTGCTCTAGCGGGAGACCAAGAGACCCAGTACTTC CSALAGDQETQYF
many TRBJ2-2 . TRBV27 TGTGCCAGCACCCGGACGAGGACCGGGGAGCTGTTTTTT CASTRTRTGELFF
many TRBJ1-1 . TRBV12-3/TRBV12-4 TGTGCCAGCAGTGATCAGGGTTCCCGGGTCAACACTGAAGCTTTCTTT CASSDQGSRVNTEAFF
many TRBJ1-2 . TRBV6-1 TGTGCCAGCCGAGACATCCTATTCTATGGCTACACCTTC CASRDILFYGYTF
. TRBJ2-1 . TRBV9 TGTGCCAGCAGCGCCCTAGTGGGAGGAAACAATGAGCAGTTCTTC CASSALVGGNNEQFF
few TRBJ2-2 . TRBV4-3 TGCGCCAGCAGCCAAGACTTTGAAGGGGCGAACACCGGGGAGCTGTTTTTT CASSQDFEGANTGELFF